The clone carrying this TCR beta chain was observed a handful of times. This record belongs to a study of blood T cell repertoires in COVID-19. About the study: The origin of the acute and convalescent COVID-19 samples was the United States, Italy and Spain. Sample material is recorded as cDNA or gDNA derived from T cells, B-cell-depleted T cells, or PBMCs.

Study processing details: Amplification of reference gene primers provided the estimated nucleated cell counts. Data came from immunoSEQ multiplex PCR; TCRdb stores just in-frame clones and leaves some out. Clone size and V and J calls were adopted from that table, with D and trimming inferred from the DNA. Of about 240,000 clones listed, 86% were seen once; the top ten hold 5.5% to 6.5%. Trimming pared 4 bases from V and 4 bases from J, leaving 17 bases between. This CDR3 spans 16 amino acids. CDR1 is ENHRY, CDR2 SYGVKD, per germline. This sequence originates from a man aged 60 to 69 with acute or convalescent COVID-19. The source material was peripheral blood. The chain carries TRBV10-3 and TRBJ1-5, with D possibly matching TRBD1 (6 bases). The CDR3 bases are TGTGCCATCAGTGTAGAAAAACAGGGAGGGAATCAGCCCCAGCATTTT. Translating it yields CAISVEKQGGNQPQHF.